This T cell receptor (beta chain) came from a study of cytomegalovirus exposure and HLA in healthy donors. The PCR made use of 60 Vbeta and 13 Jbeta primers. In the study's own analysis: In a later analysis, the count reached 82 million or so unique TCR beta chains, with roughly 12 million shared. Assay used: immunoSEQ multiplex PCR; TCRdb lists only in-frame clones, some missing. That table is the source of V, J and clone size, and D and trimming were worked out from the DNA. The repertoire includes approximately 150,000 clones, roughly 80% of them detected once, and roughly 1.3% sits in the top ten. The CDR3 contains 14 residues. The V end lost 2 bases, the J end lost 0 bases, and 5 bases lay between the germline ends. Germline CDR1 reads MRHNA; CDR2 reads SNTAGT. Study observations and caveats: Under in vitro conditions, a few CMV-associated chains were confirmed as specific for CMV antigens.

In the case of this clone: Its antigen is not identified.

The source material was PBMCs. The chain is built from TRBV6-4 and TRBJ1-5; D is unclear. The receptor comes from a woman between 45 and 60 years old in good health and CMV-seronegative. For the CDR3, the DNA is TGTGCCAGCAGTGACCCCATTAGCAATCAGCCCCAGCATTTT. Translating gives CASSDPISNQPQHF.